This TCR beta chain was obtained from a study of blood T cell repertoires in COVID-19. Study-wide background: Samples of COVID-19 (acute and convalescent) were obtained from the United States, Italy and Spain. PBMCs, B-cell-depleted T cells, or T cells provided the cDNA or gDNA that made up the material.

Seattle patient enrollment occurred during active infection, with longitudinal follow-up thereafter. Profiled with immunoSEQ multiplex PCR; TCRdb holds only in-frame clones, not every one. The table has 450,000 or so clones, about 88% seen once. V dropped 4 bases and J dropped 2 bases, with 4 bases sitting between them. Germline CDR1 WSHSY, CDR2 SAAADI. The CDR3 is 12 amino acids. The rearrangement joins TRBV10-2 to TRBJ2-3, with unresolved D. The receptor was derived from a man aged 18 to 29 with COVID-19, enrolled during active disease. What was sequenced was peripheral blood. CDR3: CASSVATDTQYF. CDR3 nucleotide sequence: TGCGCCAGCAGTGTAGCCACAGATACGCAGTATTTT.